Listed below are T cell receptor beta chains from one sample, sequenced in a study of neurological immune-mediated disorders. Each CDR3 protein gets one entry after TCRdb re-called the 5' RACE reads with MiXCR. This sample has approximately 44,000 distinct CDR3 sequences, with around 5.8% found just once. The sample consisted of CD4+ T cells from blood. Every receptor here comes from a woman aged 18 to 35 with multiple sclerosis. The conserved cysteine and the conserved F or W are not part of the CDR3 here.

>TRBJ1-5|TRBV7-2
ASSLRWERGNQPQH
>TRBJ1-2|TRBV3-1
ASSQDRRGRGYT
>TRBJ2-3|TRBV5-1
ASSLIGDTQY
>TRBJ2-7|TRBV20-1
SARPWGGGSSYEQY
>TRBJ2-5|TRBV27
ASPQETQY
>TRBJ2-1|TRBV10-3
AISGSGDNEQF
>TRBJ1-1|TRBV12-3/TRBV12-4
ASSLVGVAEAF
>TRBJ2-3|TRBV30
AWSVDGVTAGAGDTQY
>TRBJ1-1|TRBV6-5
GSHSWENTEAF
>TRBJ1-6|TRBV7-2
ASSFQNFNSPLH
>TRBJ2-3|TRBV29-1
SVGGGGTDTQY
>TRBJ1-2|TRBV10-3
AISESGTVNYYGYT
>TRBJ2-1|TRBV20-1
SAMTRDARRYNEQF
>TRBJ2-2|TRBV6-6
ASSYAVGELF
>TRBJ2-4|TRBV29-1
SVGGLAGGPRNIQY
>TRBJ1-1|TRBV30
AWSLGTENTEAF
>TRBJ1-1|TRBV5-1
ASSLGGLTEAF
>TRBJ2-7|TRBV7-7
ASSLAAAAASEQY
>TRBJ1-2|TRBV6-5
ASNPARNRGYGYT
>TRBJ2-3|TRBV3-1
ASSLFRTSTDTQY
>TRBJ1-2|TRBV20-1
SARAGKGYT
>TRBJ2-5|TRBV20-1
SARDPTSGKETQY
>TRBJ1-2|TRBV4-2
ASSQASGQAYGYT
>TRBJ1-3|TRBV7-6
ASSSPSGGTGNTIY
>TRBJ1-2|TRBV5-1
ASSFGGDYGYT
>TRBJ1-2|TRBV5-1
ASSAVLRDRDTYT
>TRBJ2-5|TRBV20-1
SASGGGETQY
>TRBJ1-6|TRBV5-5
ASSPGDRFNSPLH
>TRBJ1-5|TRBV30
AWSVWTNRERQPQH
>TRBJ2-2|TRBV9
ASSVAGYGKELF
>TRBJ2-1|TRBV5-1
ASSLDTAYFGEQF
>TRBJ2-5|TRBV7-2
ASSLNLAGRETQY
>TRBJ2-5|TRBV3-1
ASSRRNTLRLDKETQY
>TRBJ2-5|TRBV7-2
ASSSQRGSETQY
>TRBJ2-5|TRBV7-6
ASSFPGGQETQY
>TRBJ2-1|TRBV3-1
ASSQDLAGDDEQF
>TRBJ1-1|TRBV28
ASSLLFRGRTEAF
>TRBJ1-1|TRBV18
ASSPPGPITEAF
>TRBJ1-5|TRBV20-1
SARDTGTVFYSNQPQH
>TRBJ1-1|TRBV2
ASSTRRVWMNTEAF
>TRBJ1-2|TRBV5-1
ASSEGQGNYGYT
>TRBJ2-2|TRBV30
AWGPPGGSTGELF
>TRBJ2-3|TRBV10-3
ASLRTSGRVGTDTQY
>TRBJ2-1|TRBV12-3/TRBV12-4
ASSLRGGRNEQF
>TRBJ2-5|TRBV12-3/TRBV12-4
ASSLSGEAQETQY